The clone carrying this TCR beta chain was picked up a small number of times. Its cognate antigen is unknown. The data were taken from a study of T-cell reconstitution after alpha-beta-depleted transplantation in children. Study-level results: Elevated TCRbeta diversity at day 60 was traced, in some patients, to surviving recipient T cells and thymic progenitors. One year post-transplant, T-cell counts and diversity were largely derived from T cells produced anew. By about two months after transplant, alpha-beta T cells reportedly arose from several hundred graft clones that had expanded.

Unique molecular identifiers tagged the TCRbeta library. TCRdb reprocessed the PCR reads via MiXCR and lists one record per CDR3 protein. The sample holds about 250,000 distinct CDR3 sequences, roughly 25% seen once. Germline CDR1 and CDR2: MGHDK and SYGVNS. V shed 2 bases and J shed 5 bases, with 9 bases lying between them. The CDR3 runs to 14 residues. The rearrangement uses TRBV25-1 and TRBJ2-2; D uncertain. Sequences were derived from PBMCs, mostly from graft donor cells, sampled 360 days after TCRalphabeta/CD19-depleted stem cell transplant. This receptor was identified in a female patient aged 2-10 years who had a stem cell transplant for congenital amegakaryocytic thrombocytopenia, so the T cells may come from the graft donor. Here the CDR3 DNA reads TGTGCCAGCAGTGAAAAGTTCAGGACCGGGGAGCTGTTTTTT. It codes for CASSEKFRTGELFF.